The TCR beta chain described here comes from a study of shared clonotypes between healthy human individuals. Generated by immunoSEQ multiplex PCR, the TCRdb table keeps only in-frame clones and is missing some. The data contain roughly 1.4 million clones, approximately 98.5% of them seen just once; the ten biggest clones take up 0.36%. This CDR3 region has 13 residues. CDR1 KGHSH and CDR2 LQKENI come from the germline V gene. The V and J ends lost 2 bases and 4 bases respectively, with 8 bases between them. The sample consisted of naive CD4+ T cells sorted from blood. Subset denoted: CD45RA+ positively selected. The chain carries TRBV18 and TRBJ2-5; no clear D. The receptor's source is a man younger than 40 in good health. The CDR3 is CASSPERIETQYF. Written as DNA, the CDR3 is TGTGCCAGCTCACCAGAACGTATAGAGACCCAGTACTTC.